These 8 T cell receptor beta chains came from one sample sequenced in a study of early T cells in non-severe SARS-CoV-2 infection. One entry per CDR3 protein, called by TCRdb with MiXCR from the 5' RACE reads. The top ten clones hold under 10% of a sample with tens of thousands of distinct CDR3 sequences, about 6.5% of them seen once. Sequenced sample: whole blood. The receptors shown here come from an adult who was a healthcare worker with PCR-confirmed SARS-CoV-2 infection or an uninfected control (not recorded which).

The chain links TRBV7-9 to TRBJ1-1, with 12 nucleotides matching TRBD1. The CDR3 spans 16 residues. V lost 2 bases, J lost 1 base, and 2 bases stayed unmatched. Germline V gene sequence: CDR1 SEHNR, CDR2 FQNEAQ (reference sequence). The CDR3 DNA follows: TGTGCCAGCAGCTTATGGGACAGGGGGCAGAACACTGAAGCTTTCTTT. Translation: CASSLWDRGQNTEAFF.

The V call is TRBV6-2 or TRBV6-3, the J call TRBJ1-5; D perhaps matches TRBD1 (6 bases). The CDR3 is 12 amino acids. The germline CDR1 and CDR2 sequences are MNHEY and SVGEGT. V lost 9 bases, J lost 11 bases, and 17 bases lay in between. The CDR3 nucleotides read TGTGCCAGTTCCTTCCCCCCAGGGGCCCAGCATTTT. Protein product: CASSFPPGAQHF.

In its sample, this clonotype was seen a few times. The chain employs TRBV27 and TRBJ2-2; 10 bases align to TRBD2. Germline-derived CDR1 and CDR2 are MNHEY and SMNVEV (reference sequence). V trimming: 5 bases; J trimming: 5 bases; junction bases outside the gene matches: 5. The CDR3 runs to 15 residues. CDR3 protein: CASSASGRGTGELFF. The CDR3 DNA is TGTGCCAGCAGTGCTAGCGGGAGAGGAACCGGGGAGCTGTTTTTT.

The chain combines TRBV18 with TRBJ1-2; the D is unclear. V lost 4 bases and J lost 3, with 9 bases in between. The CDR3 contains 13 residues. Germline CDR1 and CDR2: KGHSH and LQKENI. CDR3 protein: CASSQGGDYGYTF. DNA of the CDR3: TGTGCCAGCTCACAGGGAGGCGACTATGGCTACACCTTC. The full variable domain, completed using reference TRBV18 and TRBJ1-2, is NAGVMQNPRHLVRRRGQEARLRCSPMKGHSHVYWYRQLPEEGLKFMVYLQKENIIDESGMPKERFSAEFPKEGPSILRIQQVVRGDSAAYFCASSQGGDYGYTFGSGTRLTVV.

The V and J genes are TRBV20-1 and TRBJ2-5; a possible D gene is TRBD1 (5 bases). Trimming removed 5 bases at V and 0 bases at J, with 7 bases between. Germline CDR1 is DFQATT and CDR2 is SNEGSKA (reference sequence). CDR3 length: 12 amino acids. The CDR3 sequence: CSAPDNQETQYF. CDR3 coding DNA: TGCAGTGCTCCGGACAACCAAGAGACCCAGTACTTC.

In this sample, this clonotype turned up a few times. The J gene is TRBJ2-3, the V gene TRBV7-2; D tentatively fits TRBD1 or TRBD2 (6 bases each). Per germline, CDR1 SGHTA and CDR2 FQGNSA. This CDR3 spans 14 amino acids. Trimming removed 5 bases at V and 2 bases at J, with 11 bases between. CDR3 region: CASSRGGPTDTQYF. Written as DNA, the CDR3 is TGTGCCAGCAGCCGAGGGGGGCCCACAGATACGCAGTATTTT.

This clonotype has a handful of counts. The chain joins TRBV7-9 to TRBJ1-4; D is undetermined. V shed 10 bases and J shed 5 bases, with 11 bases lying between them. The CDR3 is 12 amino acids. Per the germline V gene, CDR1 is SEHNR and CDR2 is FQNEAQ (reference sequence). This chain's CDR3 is CAIGRPNEKLFF. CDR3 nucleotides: TGTGCCATCGGCCGGCCGAATGAAAAACTGTTTTTT.

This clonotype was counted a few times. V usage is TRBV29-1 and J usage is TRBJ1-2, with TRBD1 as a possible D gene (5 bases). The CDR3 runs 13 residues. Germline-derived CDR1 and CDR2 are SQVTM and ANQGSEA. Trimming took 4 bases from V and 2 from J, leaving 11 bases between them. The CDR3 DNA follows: TGCAGCGTTGGTTTGGGGGAAAACTATGGCTACACCTTC. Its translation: CSVGLGENYGYTF.